The source of this TCR beta chain is a study of T cell responses to AZD1222 COVID-19 vaccine. For the study at large: Investigators merged groups given second doses at roughly 4 or roughly 12 weeks. Overall study findings and caveats: Reports indicate that nearly half of spike-specific TCRs are directed at unmutated variant regions. Donors were largely white British and mainly female; clonal diversity was possibly underestimated.

Profiled with immunoSEQ multiplex PCR; TCRdb holds only in-frame clones, not every one. The repertoire has around 71,000 clones, about 82% of them found once; the top ten carry around 3%. About this clone: Its antigen is not known.

The germline V gene encodes CDR1 SGHRS and CDR2 YFSETQ. The CDR3 loop spans 16 amino acids. V was pared by 0 bases and J by 3 bases, with 12 bases between. The V and J genes are TRBV5-1 and TRBJ1-4, with D tentatively TRBD1 (5 bases). The clonotype was recovered from an adult in good health. The source material was peripheral blood, sampled on day 0 of AZD1222 vaccination. The DNA for the CDR3 is TGCGCCAGCAGCTTGGTAGAGGGGAGAGCTAATGAAAAACTGTTTTTT. This sequence encodes CASSLVEGRANEKLFF.